The rows below give T cell receptor beta chains drawn from one sample of a study of cytomegalovirus exposure and HLA in healthy donors. Method: immunoSEQ multiplex PCR; TCRdb's copy keeps in-frame clones and lacks some. The sample consists of 97,000 or so clones, approximately 94% of them appearing once. Sequenced sample: PBMCs. Receptors were obtained from a woman younger than 35 in good health and CMV-seronegative. The CDR3 runs from the conserved cysteine through the conserved F or W. A D gene is named only where the DNA matches it firmly. Clone size is not always given. Where it is, it says once, few, many or a class for expanded clones.

clone size: NA
J gene: TRBJ1-2
D gene: NA
V gene: TRBV2
CDR3 DNA: TGTGCCAGCACCACAGGGTCCTATGGCTACACCTTC
CDR3 protein: CASTTGSYGYTF

clone size: NA
J gene: TRBJ2-7
D gene: TRBD1
V gene: TRBV5-1
CDR3 DNA: TGCGCCAGCAGCCGGGGACAGGGAACCTACGAGCAGTACTTC
CDR3 protein: CASSRGQGTYEQYF

clone size: NA
J gene: TRBJ2-2
D gene: TRBD2
V gene: TRBV11-2
CDR3 DNA: TGTGCCAGCAGGCGGGGGCTAGCGGGCAGCACCGGGGAGCTGTTTTTT
CDR3 protein: CASRRGLAGSTGELFF

clone size: NA
J gene: TRBJ2-2
D gene: TRBD1
V gene: TRBV28
CDR3 DNA: TGTGCCAGCAGCCCGGGACAGACTCCCACCGGGGAGCTGTTTTTT
CDR3 protein: CASSPGQTPTGELFF

clone size: NA
J gene: TRBJ2-2
D gene: TRBD1
V gene: TRBV27
CDR3 DNA: TGTGCCAGCAGTTGGGGGACAGGGAGGGCCGGGGAGCTGTTTTTT
CDR3 protein: CASSWGTGRAGELFF

clone size: NA
J gene: TRBJ2-6
D gene: NA
V gene: TRBV5-1
CDR3 DNA: TGCGCCAGCAGCTTGGCGGGAAGCTCTGGGGCCAACGTCCTGACTTTC
CDR3 protein: CASSLAGSSGANVLTF

clone size: NA
J gene: TRBJ1-1
D gene: NA
V gene: TRBV5-4
CDR3 DNA: TGTGCCAGCAGCCGACAGTTGGGTCAGGAGGAAGCTTTCTTT
CDR3 protein: CASSRQLGQEEAFF

clone size: NA
J gene: TRBJ2-7
D gene: TRBD2
V gene: TRBV7-8
CDR3 DNA: TGTGCCAGCAGCAGGACTAGCGGGGGGGCGGACCACTACGAGCAGTACTTC
CDR3 protein: CASSRTSGGADHYEQYF

clone size: NA
J gene: TRBJ2-7
D gene: NA
V gene: TRBV25-1
CDR3 DNA: TGTGCCAGCAGGAGCAGCGGACAGAACTACGAGCAGTACTTC
CDR3 protein: CASRSSGQNYEQYF

clone size: NA
J gene: TRBJ2-2
D gene: TRBD2
V gene: TRBV19
CDR3 DNA: TGTGCCAGTAGTACGGGACTAGTTAATAGCGGGGAGCTGTTTTTT
CDR3 protein: CASSTGLVNSGELFF

clone size: few
J gene: TRBJ1-1
D gene: NA
V gene: TRBV30
CDR3 DNA: TGTGCCTGGAAGGGACAACTGAACACTGAAGCTTTCTTT
CDR3 protein: CAWKGQLNTEAFF

clone size: NA
J gene: TRBJ2-3
D gene: NA
V gene: TRBV9
CDR3 DNA: TGTGCCAGCAAGAGGGCGATCACAGATACGCAGTATTTT
CDR3 protein: CASKRAITDTQYF

clone size: NA
J gene: TRBJ1-1
D gene: NA
V gene: TRBV10-3
CDR3 DNA: TGTGCCATCAGTGAGACCAGGGATAGGTTGGCTTTCTTT
CDR3 protein: CAISETRDRLAFF

clone size: NA
J gene: TRBJ2-3
D gene: TRBD2
V gene: TRBV7-3
CDR3 DNA: TGTGCCAGCAGCACCACCGGGACTAGCGGGGGGCTTAGGCCCCGGTATACGCAGTATTTT
CDR3 protein: CASSTTGTSGGLRPRYTQYF

clone size: once
J gene: TRBJ1-2
D gene: TRBD1
V gene: TRBV5-6
CDR3 DNA: TGTGCCAGCAGCCTCGACAGGGGCTATGGCTACACCTTC
CDR3 protein: CASSLDRGYGYTF

clone size: NA
J gene: TRBJ2-7
D gene: TRBD1
V gene: TRBV19
CDR3 DNA: TGTGCCAGTACCAATACAGGGGGGACCTACGAGCAGTACTTC
CDR3 protein: CASTNTGGTYEQYF

clone size: NA
J gene: TRBJ2-7
D gene: NA
V gene: TRBV11-3
CDR3 DNA: TGTGCCAGCAGCTTATTGGAGTACACCACCGAGCAGTACTTC
CDR3 protein: CASSLLEYTTEQYF

clone size: NA
J gene: TRBJ2-7
D gene: NA
V gene: TRBV21-1
CDR3 DNA: TGTGCCAGCAGCCCCGCTGGGTTAGTGCGGGGGGACTCCTACGAGCAGTACTTC
CDR3 protein: CASSPAGLVRGDSYEQYF

clone size: NA
J gene: TRBJ1-2
D gene: NA
V gene: TRBV7-9
CDR3 DNA: TGTGCCAGCAGCCCGGTTGAACCAATAAACTATGGCTACACCTTC
CDR3 protein: CASSPVEPINYGYTF

clone size: once
J gene: TRBJ1-4
D gene: NA
V gene: TRBV6-1
CDR3 DNA: TGTGCCAGCTCTGGAGCCCCAACTAATGAAAAACTGTTTTTT
CDR3 protein: CASSGAPTNEKLFF

clone size: NA
J gene: TRBJ2-3
D gene: TRBD2
V gene: TRBV28
CDR3 DNA: TGTGCCAGCGGGTCGCAGGCCACTAGCGGGGCCACAGATACGCAGTATTTT
CDR3 protein: CASGSQATSGATDTQYF

clone size: NA
J gene: TRBJ2-2
D gene: NA
V gene: TRBV7-9
CDR3 DNA: TGTGCCAGCAGCTTGCGTCCCGGGGAGCTGTTTTTT
CDR3 protein: CASSLRPGELFF

clone size: NA
J gene: TRBJ2-7
D gene: TRBD2
V gene: TRBV2
CDR3 DNA: TGTGCCAGCAGGAGTACCGGACTAGCGGAGAGCTCCTACGAGCAGTACTTC
CDR3 protein: CASRSTGLAESSYEQYF

clone size: once
J gene: TRBJ2-3
D gene: TRBD2
V gene: TRBV2
CDR3 DNA: TGTGCCAGCATCGGGAGCGGGGTCTCGATAGATACGCAGTATTTT
CDR3 protein: CASIGSGVSIDTQYF

clone size: NA
J gene: TRBJ2-5
D gene: NA
V gene: TRBV27
CDR3 DNA: TGTGCCAGCAGTTCCCCTGACAGGCCCCCCGACCAAGAGACCCAGTACTTC
CDR3 protein: CASSSPDRPPDQETQYF

clone size: NA
J gene: TRBJ2-1
D gene: NA
V gene: TRBV18
CDR3 DNA: TGTGCCAGCTCACCACGGGTCGAGACAGGATTCAGGGGTGAGCAGTTCTTC
CDR3 protein: CASSPRVETGFRGEQFF

clone size: NA
J gene: TRBJ1-3
D gene: TRBD1
V gene: TRBV5-1
CDR3 DNA: TGCGCCAGCAGCTTTACCCCCCCGGGCAGACAGGGGGCTACGGCAGGAAACACCATATATTTT
CDR3 protein: CASSFTPPGRQGATAGNTIYF

clone size: NA
J gene: TRBJ2-7
D gene: NA
V gene: TRBV7-2
CDR3 DNA: TGTGCCAGCAGACTGACAGTCAGCTCCTACGAGCAGTACTTC
CDR3 protein: CASRLTVSSYEQYF

clone size: NA
J gene: TRBJ1-1
D gene: NA
V gene: TRBV5-1
CDR3 DNA: TGCGCCAGCAGCTTGCGAGCTCTCCCGGACACTGAAGCTTTCTTT
CDR3 protein: CASSLRALPDTEAFF

clone size: NA
J gene: TRBJ1-1
D gene: NA
V gene: TRBV30
CDR3 DNA: TGTGCCTGGAGTAAGAGAAACACTGAAGCTTTCTTT
CDR3 protein: CAWSKRNTEAFF

clone size: NA
J gene: TRBJ1-4
D gene: TRBD1
V gene: TRBV7-9
CDR3 DNA: TGTGCCAGCAGGGGACAGGGCGTTAAGGAAAAACTGTTTTTT
CDR3 protein: CASRGQGVKEKLFF

clone size: NA
J gene: TRBJ2-3
D gene: NA
V gene: TRBV5-5
CDR3 DNA: TGTGCCAGCAGCTTCTTCTCCCCAGCAGATACGCAGTATTTT
CDR3 protein: CASSFFSPADTQYF

clone size: NA
J gene: TRBJ1-4
D gene: TRBD1
V gene: TRBV5-5
CDR3 DNA: TGTGCCAGCAGCCCCCGGGACAGGGAAGTTAGCGAAAAACTGTTTTTT
CDR3 protein: CASSPRDREVSEKLFF

clone size: once
J gene: TRBJ2-5
D gene: TRBD1
V gene: TRBV11-3
CDR3 DNA: TGTGCCAGCAGCTTGACGAGGACGACAGGGCCACACTTC
CDR3 protein: CASSLTRTTGPHF

clone size: NA
J gene: TRBJ2-1
D gene: NA
V gene: TRBV15
CDR3 DNA: TGTGCCACGGGGGGGCCAAGGGATGAGCAGTTCTTC
CDR3 protein: CATGGPRDEQFF

clone size: NA
J gene: TRBJ2-1
D gene: NA
V gene: TRBV9
CDR3 DNA: TGTGCCAGCAGCGTAGCTGAACTAGCCGTCGGAAATGAGCAGTTCTTC
CDR3 protein: CASSVAELAVGNEQFF

clone size: NA
J gene: TRBJ2-7
D gene: NA
V gene: TRBV5-6
CDR3 DNA: TGTGCCAGCAGCTTGTATTGGAGACAGAGGTCCTACTTCTACGAGCAGTACTTC
CDR3 protein: CASSLYWRQRSYFYEQYF

clone size: NA
J gene: TRBJ2-1
D gene: NA
V gene: TRBV13
CDR3 DNA: TGTGCCAGCAGGCTCGGGTCCAATGAGCAGTTCTTC
CDR3 protein: CASRLGSNEQFF

clone size: NA
J gene: TRBJ2-5
D gene: TRBD2
V gene: TRBV15
CDR3 DNA: TGTGCCACCAGCATTACGGGACTAGGTGGAGAGACCCAGTACTTC
CDR3 protein: CATSITGLGGETQYF

clone size: NA
J gene: TRBJ1-4
D gene: TRBD1
V gene: TRBV7-4
CDR3 DNA: TGTGCCAGCAGCCAGGGACAGGCCCCAACTAATGAAAAACTGTTTTTT
CDR3 protein: CASSQGQAPTNEKLFF

clone size: NA
J gene: TRBJ2-2
D gene: NA
V gene: TRBV9
CDR3 DNA: TGTGCCAGCAGCGCTAACACCGGGGAGCTGTTTTTT
CDR3 protein: CASSANTGELFF

clone size: NA
J gene: TRBJ2-6
D gene: NA
V gene: TRBV7-9
CDR3 DNA: TGTGCCAGCAGGGGGGCTTCTGGGGCCAACGTCCTGACTTTC
CDR3 protein: CASRGASGANVLTF

clone size: NA
J gene: TRBJ1-5
D gene: NA
V gene: TRBV11-1
CDR3 DNA: TGTGCCAGCAGCTTAGGGGTGGACTCTTGTTTT
CDR3 protein: CASSLGVDSCF

clone size: NA
J gene: TRBJ2-1
D gene: NA
V gene: TRBV28
CDR3 DNA: TGTGCCAGCAGTTCCCCGGGACTCAACTACAATGAGCAGTTCTTC
CDR3 protein: CASSSPGLNYNEQFF

clone size: NA
J gene: TRBJ2-3
D gene: NA
V gene: TRBV7-9
CDR3 DNA: TGTGCCTCTCGTCGTTCGGGGGACAGTAGCACAGATACGCAGTATTTT
CDR3 protein: CASRRSGDSSTDTQYF

clone size: NA
J gene: TRBJ2-1
D gene: TRBD2
V gene: TRBV6-1
CDR3 DNA: TGTGCCAGCTGCTCGGGACTAGCGGGGCTCAATGAGCAGTTCTTC
CDR3 protein: CASCSGLAGLNEQFF

clone size: NA
J gene: TRBJ2-1
D gene: TRBD2
V gene: TRBV7-9
CDR3 DNA: TGTGCCAGCAGCTTATCCGGGAGGGTCTCCTACAATGAGCAGTTCTTC
CDR3 protein: CASSLSGRVSYNEQFF

clone size: NA
J gene: TRBJ1-1
D gene: NA
V gene: TRBV27
CDR3 DNA: TGTGCCAGCAGTTTATCTGGCAGGGGGAACACTGAAGCTTTCTTT
CDR3 protein: CASSLSGRGNTEAFF

clone size: NA
J gene: TRBJ1-6
D gene: TRBD1
V gene: TRBV30
CDR3 DNA: TGTGCCTGGGCGACAGGGAATAATTCACCCCTCCACTTT
CDR3 protein: CAWATGNNSPLHF

clone size: NA
J gene: TRBJ2-3
D gene: NA
V gene: TRBV27
CDR3 DNA: TGTGCCAGCAGTTCCACAGCAATCATCACAGATACGCAGTATTTT
CDR3 protein: CASSSTAIITDTQYF

clone size: NA
J gene: TRBJ2-3
D gene: NA
V gene: TRBV11-3
CDR3 DNA: TGTGCCAGCAGCTTACAGGCAGATACGCAGTATTTT
CDR3 protein: CASSLQADTQYF

clone size: NA
J gene: TRBJ1-4
D gene: NA
V gene: TRBV5-1
CDR3 DNA: TGCGCCAGCAGCTTGGGACACGGAGGGAGTGAAAAACTGTTTTTT
CDR3 protein: CASSLGHGGSEKLFF

clone size: NA
J gene: TRBJ2-5
D gene: NA
V gene: TRBV7-6
CDR3 DNA: TGTGCCAGCAGCTTACAAGTTGCGGAGACCCAGTACTTC
CDR3 protein: CASSLQVAETQYF

clone size: NA
J gene: TRBJ1-1
D gene: NA
V gene: TRBV27
CDR3 DNA: TGTGCCAGCCACCGGGCGGGCACGTTGAACACTGAAGCTTTCTTT
CDR3 protein: CASHRAGTLNTEAFF

clone size: NA
J gene: TRBJ1-3
D gene: NA
V gene: TRBV5-4
CDR3 DNA: TGTGCCAGCAGCTCCGGCTGGGGGGACACCATATATTTT
CDR3 protein: CASSSGWGDTIYF

clone size: once
J gene: TRBJ1-6
D gene: NA
V gene: TRBV2
CDR3 DNA: TGTGCCAGCAGTGATTTAGGGGTCGGTAATTCACCCCTCCACTTT
CDR3 protein: CASSDLGVGNSPLHF

clone size: once
J gene: TRBJ1-2
D gene: TRBD1
V gene: TRBV5-1
CDR3 DNA: TGCGCCAGCAGCTTGGGGGACAGCTCTAACTATGGCTACACCTTC
CDR3 protein: CASSLGDSSNYGYTF

clone size: once
J gene: TRBJ2-1
D gene: TRBD2
V gene: TRBV9
CDR3 DNA: TGTGCCAGCAGCTCCAAGGGCGGGAGGAACTACAATGAGCAGTTCTTC
CDR3 protein: CASSSKGGRNYNEQFF

clone size: NA
J gene: TRBJ2-6
D gene: NA
V gene: TRBV6-5
CDR3 DNA: TGTGCCAGCAGTCTCCAGTACTCTGGGGCCAACGTCCTGACTTTC
CDR3 protein: CASSLQYSGANVLTF